This is a list of T cell receptor beta chains from one sample in a study of T cells in Graves' hyperthyroidism and ophthalmopathy. TCRdb passed the multiplex PCR reads through MiXCR, listing each CDR3 protein once. The sample lists about 570,000 distinct CDR3 sequences; roughly 50% were seen once. Sequenced material: peripheral blood or thyroid tissue (not recorded which). The receptor source for this set is an adult woman with Graves' disease, either hyperthyroidism or ophthalmopathy (not recorded which). Each CDR3 is given with its conserved first and last residue. A D gene is named only where the DNA matches it firmly. Not all rows give a size; the values are once, few, many and, for expanded clones, a class.

v_call	clone_size	d_call	j_call	cdr3_nt	cdr3_aa
TRBV6-4	few	TRBD1	TRBJ1-1	TGTGCCAGCAGCCCTACGACAGGGTCTGAAGCTTTCTTT	CASSPTTGSEAFF
TRBV20-1	many	TRBD2	TRBJ2-2	TGCAGTGCCCAAGTAGCGGGAGGTTACACCGGGGAGCTGTTTTTT	CSAQVAGGYTGELFF
TRBV15	-	TRBD1	TRBJ1-5	TGTGCCACCAGCAGCCTTTCCGCGACAGGGTTTCAGCCCCAGCATTTT	CATSSLSATGFQPQHF
TRBV7-8	-	TRBD2	TRBJ2-6	TGTGCCAGCAGCCTCCGGGAGGGACGCCCTGGGGATGGGGCCAACGTCCAGACTTTC	CASSLREGRPGDGANVQTF
TRBV6-5	few	TRBD2	TRBJ2-2	TGTGCCAGCAGTTACTACGAGGGAGGGTTCGGGGAGCTGTTTTTT	CASSYYEGGFGELFF
TRBV29-1	-	TRBD1	TRBJ1-6	TGCAGCGTTGCCAGCCGGGACAGAGATTCACCCCTCCACTTT	CSVASRDRDSPLHF
TRBV20-1	-	TRBD2	TRBJ2-5	TGCAGTGCTGGGGGGGTCGTGGGGACCTCAGGGACCCAGTACTTC	CSAGGVVGTSGTQYF
TRBV7-2	-	-	TRBJ1-4	TGTGCCAGCAGCTTAAAGGGGTGGGGTGAAAAACTGTTTTTT	CASSLKGWGEKLFF
TRBV9	-	TRBD2	TRBJ2-5	TGTGCCAGCAGTCCACCAGCGGGACCCCAGTACTTC	CASSPPAGPQYF
TRBV9	many	-	TRBJ1-2	TGTGCCAGCAGCGGAGAAGTGGACTTTAACTATGGCTACACCTTC	CASSGEVDFNYGYTF
TRBV7-3	many	TRBD2	TRBJ2-7	TGTGCCAGCAGCTTAATGGCCCCTAGCGGAGTCGCTGAGCAGTACTTC	CASSLMAPSGVAEQYF
TRBV20-1	many	-	TRBJ2-7	TGCAGTGCTAGAGATTGGGTCGGGCAGTACTTC	CSARDWVGQYF
TRBV7-2	many	TRBD1	TRBJ1-2	TGTGCCAGCGGAAAGGGTCCAGGGGGCGCGTTTATTTTCTATGGCTACACCTTC	CASGKGPGGAFIFYGYTF
TRBV20-1	-	-	TRBJ1-2	TGCAGTGTCTCCACTGACTATGGCTACACCTTC	CSVSTDYGYTF
TRBV7-8	-	-	TRBJ1-4	TGTGCCAGCAGCCCACGACGGGGGGAGGGTGAAAAACTGTTTTTT	CASSPRRGEGEKLFF
TRBV7-3	-	-	TRBJ2-2	TGTGCCAGCAGCCTGGGCGGAGTCGTACCCGGGGAGCTGTTTTTT	CASSLGGVVPGELFF
TRBV15	-	-	TRBJ1-3	TGTGCCACCAGCAGGAGGGGGGGCCGAGACACCATATATTTT	CATSRRGGRDTIYF
TRBV7-8	-	-	TRBJ1-2	TGTGCCAGCAGCCCCGGTAGTTCTAACTATGGCTACACCTTC	CASSPGSSNYGYTF
TRBV5-1	many	-	TRBJ1-3	TGCGCCAGCAAGCCGGCCCTACTTTCTGGAAACACCATATATTTT	CASKPALLSGNTIYF
TRBV7-9	many	TRBD1	TRBJ2-5	TGTGCCAGCAGCTCACAAGAGCTAGGGGACAGAGAGACCCAGTACTTC	CASSSQELGDRETQYF
TRBV10-3	-	-	TRBJ1-5	TGTGCCATCAGTGTTGGGGGCAACAATCAGCCCCAGCATTTT	CAISVGGNNQPQHF
TRBV10-3	many	-	TRBJ1-2	TGTGCCATCAGTGCGGGAACCTACTATGGCTACACCTTC	CAISAGTYYGYTF
TRBV20-1	-	-	TRBJ1-5	TGCAGTGCTGGAGACCTTGACCGGGAGAACAATCAGCCCCAGCATTTT	CSAGDLDRENNQPQHF
TRBV7-2	-	TRBD1	TRBJ2-6	TGTGCCAGCACCCTCGGGACAGCTAACGTCCTGACTTTC	CASTLGTANVLTF
TRBV28	few	TRBD1	TRBJ1-4	TGTGCCAGCAGGCCTTGGACAGGGGTGAATGAAAAACTGTTTTTT	CASRPWTGVNEKLFF
TRBV7-2	few	TRBD2	TRBJ2-1	TGTGCCAGCAGCCCCGAAGCGGGAGGGCCCTACAATGAGCAGTTCTTC	CASSPEAGGPYNEQFF
TRBV10-3	-	-	TRBJ2-7	TGTGCCATCAGTGAAGGGTCAGTGAAGGGCGAGCAGTACTTC	CAISEGSVKGEQYF
TRBV15	many	-	TRBJ1-3	TGTGCCACCAGCAGCAGACCGGGAAACACCATATATTTT	CATSSRPGNTIYF
TRBV2	many	-	TRBJ1-1	TGTGCCAGCACCCCCGTGAACATGAACACTGAAGCTTTCTTT	CASTPVNMNTEAFF
TRBV7-3	-	TRBD1	TRBJ2-2	TGTGCCAGCAGCCTAGGGACAGGGAACACCGGGGAGCTGGTTTTT	CASSLGTGNTGELVF
TRBV2	few	TRBD2	TRBJ2-1	TGTGCCAGCAGTGCGTACCTAGCGGTGGGGCAGTTCTTC	CASSAYLAVGQFF
TRBV6-5	many	-	TRBJ1-6	TGTGCCAGCAGCGCTCGACAGGATGGTGGTTCACCCCTCCACTTT	CASSARQDGGSPLHF
TRBV5-1	-	TRBD1	TRBJ1-1	TGCGCCAGCAGCGTGAGGACAGGGAACACTGAAGCTTTCTTT	CASSVRTGNTEAFF
TRBV7-2	-	-	TRBJ1-5	TGTGCCAGCAGGAGGGGAATCAACAATCAGCCCCAGCATTTT	CASRRGINNQPQHF
TRBV7-8	many	TRBD1	TRBJ2-7	TGTGCCAGCAGCCGCCTTCCACAGGGGGTGGACGAGCAGTACTTC	CASSRLPQGVDEQYF
TRBV15	-	-	TRBJ1-1	TGTGCCACCAGCCGGACCGGGAGCACGACTGAAGCTTTCTTT	CATSRTGSTTEAFF
TRBV30	-	-	TRBJ2-7	TGTGCCCGATGGACCGAGCAGTACTTC	CARWTEQYF
TRBV7-6	once	TRBD1	TRBJ2-5	TGTGCCAGCAGCTTAGGGACAGGGTCTGAGACCCAGTACTTC	CASSLGTGSETQYF
TRBV29-1	many	-	TRBJ2-7	TGCAGCGTTGAAAAAGGCGAGACGGGGAACGAGCAGTACTTC	CSVEKGETGNEQYF
TRBV20-1	-	TRBD1	TRBJ1-2	TGCAGTGCTAGCAGAGTCTACAGGGGTGGCTACACCTTC	CSASRVYRGGYTF
TRBV7-9	many	-	TRBJ1-6	TGTGCCAGCAGCTTAGAGGGAGGGATCTCCTATAATTCACCCCTCCACTTT	CASSLEGGISYNSPLHF
TRBV7-9	-	-	TRBJ2-2	TGTGCCAGCAGCTTCCTGGCAGAGAACACCGGGGAGCTGTTTTTT	CASSFLAENTGELFF
TRBV6-5	-	-	TRBJ1-1	TGTGCCAGCAGTTTATTCTTGGAGGGAGCTTTCTTT	CASSLFLEGAFF
TRBV7-9	-	TRBD1	TRBJ1-2	TGTGCCAGCAGCTTAGTGCGACAGGGGGGCTACACCTTC	CASSLVRQGGYTF
TRBV20-1	many	-	TRBJ2-7	TGCAGTGCATTCGGTGGAGCCGACAGCTCCTACGAGCAGTACTTC	CSAFGGADSSYEQYF
TRBV2	-	-	TRBJ1-2	TGTGCCAGCACGAGGGGCCGTGGCTACACCTTC	CASTRGRGYTF
TRBV10-1	many	-	TRBJ2-7	TGCGCCAGCAGTGATGGTGGGTCCCCCTACGAGCAGTACTTC	CASSDGGSPYEQYF
TRBV11-1	-	-	TRBJ1-5	TGTGCCAGCAGCTTAGGCGATGGGACGGTTAGCAATCAGCCCCAGCATTTT	CASSLGDGTVSNQPQHF